This T cell receptor beta chain was recorded in a study of breast tumors, draining lymph nodes, adjacent tissues. Regarding the study as a whole: Compared with basal-like, luminal-like tumors shared significantly more repertoire with nontumor tissue. Data only fit, rather than demonstrated, lymph node origin of most tumor T cells. Tumors had less TCR diversity than lymph nodes, more than nontumor tissue. The data were judged consistent with most tumor T cells coming from lymph node and expanding in tumor.

Breast cancer patients provided tissue from their axillary draining lymph nodes. TCRdb re-analysed the multiplex PCR reads in MiXCR, keeping a single row per CDR3 protein. The sample comprises 150,000 to 200,000 distinct CDR3 sequences, approximately 30% of which are singletons, and around 4.5% rests with the top ten. The V segment lost 5 bases and the J segment 4 bases; nucleotides outside the gene matches: 12. Germline CDR1 is SEHNR and CDR2 is FQNEAQ (reference sequence). The CDR3 spans 16 residues. Concerning this clonotype itself: Its antigen remains unidentified. Since no conserved phenylalanine or tryptophan closes the CDR3, a read error is the likely cause.

The chain is built from TRBV7-9 and TRBJ1-2, with TRBD1 matching 8 bases. The sequencing input was axillary lymph node tissue. The origin of this receptor is a female donor with breast cancer. Some clones in this sample may be carry-over from other donors' samples. CDR3 sequence (DNA): TGTGCCAGCAGCCCCCGGTCAACAGGGGGGAGCTATGGCTACACCTCC. This codes for CASSPRSTGGSYGYTS.